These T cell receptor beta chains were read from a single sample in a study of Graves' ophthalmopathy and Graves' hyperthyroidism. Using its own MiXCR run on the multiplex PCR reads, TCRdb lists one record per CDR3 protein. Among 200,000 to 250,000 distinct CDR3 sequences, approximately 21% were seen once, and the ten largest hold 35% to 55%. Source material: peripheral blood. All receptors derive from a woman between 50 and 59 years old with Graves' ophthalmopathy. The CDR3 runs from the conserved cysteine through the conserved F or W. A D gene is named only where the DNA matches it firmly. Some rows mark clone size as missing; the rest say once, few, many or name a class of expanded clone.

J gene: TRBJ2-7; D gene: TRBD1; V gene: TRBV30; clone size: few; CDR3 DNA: TGTGCCTGGAGTGCCCGACAGGGGAAGCTTTACGAGCAGTACTTC; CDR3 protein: CAWSARQGKLYEQYF
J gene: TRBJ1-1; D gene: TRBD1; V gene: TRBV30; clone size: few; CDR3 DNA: TGTGCCTGGACTCAAAGAGGGGGCTTCACTGAAGCTTTCTTT; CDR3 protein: CAWTQRGGFTEAFF
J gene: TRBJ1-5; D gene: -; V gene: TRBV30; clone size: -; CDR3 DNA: TGTGCCTGGAAACAGGGTGGACAGCCCCAGCATTTT; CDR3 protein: CAWKQGGQPQHF
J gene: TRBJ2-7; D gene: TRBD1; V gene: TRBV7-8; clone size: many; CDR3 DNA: TGTGCCAGCAGCCCGGACAGGGGAACCTACGAGCAGTACTTC; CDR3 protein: CASSPDRGTYEQYF
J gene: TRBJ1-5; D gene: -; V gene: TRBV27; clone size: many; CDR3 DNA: TGTGCCAGCAGTTTTGCAGGGCCACAGCCCCAGCATTTT; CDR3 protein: CASSFAGPQPQHF
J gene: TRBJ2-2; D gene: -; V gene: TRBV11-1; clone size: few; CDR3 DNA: TGTGCCAGCAGCTTAGAGGCCCCTCCTGGATCCAACGGGGAGCTGTTTTTT; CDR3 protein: CASSLEAPPGSNGELFF
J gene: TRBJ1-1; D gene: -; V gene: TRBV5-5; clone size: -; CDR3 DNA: TGTGCCAGCAGGAGGACCAACAGTGTGAGCACTGAAGCTTTCTTT; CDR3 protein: CASRRTNSVSTEAFF
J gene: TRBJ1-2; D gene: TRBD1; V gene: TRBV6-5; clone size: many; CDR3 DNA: TGTGCCAGCAGTTACTCGTTACAGGGGGCGCGGGGCTACACCTTC; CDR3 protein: CASSYSLQGARGYTF
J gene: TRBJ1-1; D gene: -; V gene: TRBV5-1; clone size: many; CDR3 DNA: TGCGCCAGCAGCTTGGAATTGAGCACTGAAGCTTTCTTT; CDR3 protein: CASSLELSTEAFF
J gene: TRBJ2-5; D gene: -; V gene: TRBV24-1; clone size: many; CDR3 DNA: TGTGCCACCAGCGACCAGGGCCAAGAGACCCAGTACTTC; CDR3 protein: CATSDQGQETQYF
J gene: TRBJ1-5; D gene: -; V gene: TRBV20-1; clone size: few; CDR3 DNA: TGCAGTGCGATTCAGGGCTATAGCAATCAGCCCCAGCATTTT; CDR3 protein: CSAIQGYSNQPQHF
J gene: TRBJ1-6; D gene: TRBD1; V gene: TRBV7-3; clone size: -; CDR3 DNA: TGTGCCAACAGCCCCCGGACAGGGGATGAATCACCCCTCCACTTT; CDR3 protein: CANSPRTGDESPLHF
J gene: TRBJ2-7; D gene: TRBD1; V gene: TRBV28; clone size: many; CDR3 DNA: TGTGCCAGCAGGACAGGGGAAAGGGCGCAGTACTTC; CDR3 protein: CASRTGERAQYF
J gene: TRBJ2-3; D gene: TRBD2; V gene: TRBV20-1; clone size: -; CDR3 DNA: TGCAGTGCCCCCTCTCGAGGGAGGGTTGGTGATACGCAGTATTTT; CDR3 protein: CSAPSRGRVGDTQYF
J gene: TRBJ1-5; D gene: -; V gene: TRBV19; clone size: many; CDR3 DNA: TGTGCCAGTAGTATCGGACAACTAGCAAATCAGCCCCAGCATTTT; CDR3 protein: CASSIGQLANQPQHF
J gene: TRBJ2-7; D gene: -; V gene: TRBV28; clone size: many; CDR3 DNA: TGTGCCAGCAGTTTCCCGGGCCGGGAGCAGTACTTC; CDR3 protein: CASSFPGREQYF
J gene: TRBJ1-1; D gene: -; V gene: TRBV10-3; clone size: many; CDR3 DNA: TGTGCCATCAGGGGTTCCAGGACAGTTAACACTGAAGCTTTCTTT; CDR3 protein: CAIRGSRTVNTEAFF
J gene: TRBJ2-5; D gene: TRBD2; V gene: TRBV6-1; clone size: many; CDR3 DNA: TGTGCCAGCAGCCCAGCGGGAGGGAGCCAAGAGACCCAGTACTTC; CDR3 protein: CASSPAGGSQETQYF
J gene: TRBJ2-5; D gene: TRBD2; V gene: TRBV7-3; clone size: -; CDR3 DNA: TGTGCCAGCAGCTTAACTGGGGGGGAGGAGACCCAGTACTTC; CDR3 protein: CASSLTGGEETQYF
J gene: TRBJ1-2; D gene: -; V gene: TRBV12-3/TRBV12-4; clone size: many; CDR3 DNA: TGTGCCAGCACTCCAACGGCAGGGGCCTTTGGTGGCTACACCTTC; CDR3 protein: CASTPTAGAFGGYTF
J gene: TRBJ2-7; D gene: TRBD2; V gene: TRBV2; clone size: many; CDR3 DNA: TGTGCCGCCTCCGGCGGGCGGGAGCCCCAAGAAGTGCAGTACTTC; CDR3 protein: CAASGGREPQEVQYF
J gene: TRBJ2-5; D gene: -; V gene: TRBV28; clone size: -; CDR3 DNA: TGTGCCAGCAGTTTAGGAGGTTTTGTAGAGACCCAGTACTTC; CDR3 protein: CASSLGGFVETQYF
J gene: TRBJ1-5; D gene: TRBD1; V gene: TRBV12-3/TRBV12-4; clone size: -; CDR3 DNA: TGTGCCAGCAGTTCGGCTGGGACAGGGGTCTCGGGGAGCAATCAGCCCCAGCATTTT; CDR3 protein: CASSSAGTGVSGSNQPQHF
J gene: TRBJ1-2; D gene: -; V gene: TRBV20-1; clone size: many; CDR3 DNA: TGCAGTGCTAGAGATCATAATAACTATGGCTACACCTTC; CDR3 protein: CSARDHNNYGYTF
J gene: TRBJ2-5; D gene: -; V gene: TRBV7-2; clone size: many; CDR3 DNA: TGTGCCAGCAGCTTCTCCAGGACCCGGGGAGAGACCCAGTACTTC; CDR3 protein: CASSFSRTRGETQYF
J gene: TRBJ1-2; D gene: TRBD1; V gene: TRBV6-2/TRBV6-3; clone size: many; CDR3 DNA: TGTGCCAGCAGTTACGACAGGGGAGACTATGGCTACACCTTC; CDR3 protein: CASSYDRGDYGYTF
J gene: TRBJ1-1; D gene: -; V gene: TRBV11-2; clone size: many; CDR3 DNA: TGTGCCCGCAGTCAACGACAGGCGGAAGCTTTCTTT; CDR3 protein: CARSQRQAEAFF
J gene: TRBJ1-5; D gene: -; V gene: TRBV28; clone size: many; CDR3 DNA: TGTGCCAGCGGGGGGGAGCCCCAGCATTTT; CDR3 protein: CASGGEPQHF
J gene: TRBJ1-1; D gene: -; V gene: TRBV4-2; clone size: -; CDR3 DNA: TGTGCCAGCAGCCAAGAGCCCCGGGTACCGAACACTGAAGCTTTCTTT; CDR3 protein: CASSQEPRVPNTEAFF
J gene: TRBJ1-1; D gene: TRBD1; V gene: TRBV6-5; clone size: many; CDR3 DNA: TGTGCCAGCAGTACGACAGGGGGAACTGAAGCTTTCTTT; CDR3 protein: CASSTTGGTEAFF
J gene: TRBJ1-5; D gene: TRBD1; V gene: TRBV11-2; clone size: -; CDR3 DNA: TGTGCCAGCAGCCCAAACACAGGGGAATGGCGATATCAGCCCCAGCATTTT; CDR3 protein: CASSPNTGEWRYQPQHF
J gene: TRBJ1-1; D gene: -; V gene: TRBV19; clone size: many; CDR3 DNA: TGTGCCAGTAGTATCGGGGTTGGAGTTATGAACACTGAAGCTTTCTTT; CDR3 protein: CASSIGVGVMNTEAFF
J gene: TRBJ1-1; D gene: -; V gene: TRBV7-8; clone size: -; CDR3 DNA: TGTGCCAGCAGCTTAGGATCCGGGTTCTCGAACACTGAAGCTTTCTTT; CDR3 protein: CASSLGSGFSNTEAFF
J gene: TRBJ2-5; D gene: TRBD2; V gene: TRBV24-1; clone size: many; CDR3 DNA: TGTGCCACCAGCCCTAGCGGGAGATTAGAGACCCAGTACTTC; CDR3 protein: CATSPSGRLETQYF
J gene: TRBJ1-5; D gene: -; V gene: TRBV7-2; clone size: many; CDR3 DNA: TGTGCCAGCAGCTTATCCCTCACGGGGGGTCAGCCCCAGCATTTT; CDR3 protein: CASSLSLTGGQPQHF
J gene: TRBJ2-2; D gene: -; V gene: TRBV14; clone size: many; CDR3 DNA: TGTGCCAGCAGATGGCGGATGGCAGGGGAGCTGTTTTTT; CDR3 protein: CASRWRMAGELFF
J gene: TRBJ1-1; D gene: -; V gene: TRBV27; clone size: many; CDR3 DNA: TGTGCCAGCAGTTTGACACCGAACACTGAAGCTTTCTTT; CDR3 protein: CASSLTPNTEAFF
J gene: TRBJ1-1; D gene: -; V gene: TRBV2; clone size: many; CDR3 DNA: TGTGCCAGCAGCCTCGACAGGAACACTGAAGCTTTCTTT; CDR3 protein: CASSLDRNTEAFF
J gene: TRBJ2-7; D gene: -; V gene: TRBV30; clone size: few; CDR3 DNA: TGTGCCTGGAGTTTAAGTTACGAGCAGTACTTC; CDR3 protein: CAWSLSYEQYF
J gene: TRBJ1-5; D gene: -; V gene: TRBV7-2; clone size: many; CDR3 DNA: TGTGCCAGCAGCTTAGCGCCGGGGGGTTGGAGATCGGAGCCCCAGCATTTT; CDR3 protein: CASSLAPGGWRSEPQHF
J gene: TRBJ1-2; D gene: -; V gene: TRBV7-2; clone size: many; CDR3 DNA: TGTGCCAGCAGCTTTCCTGCCTCGGGTGACTACACCTTC; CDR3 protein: CASSFPASGDYTF
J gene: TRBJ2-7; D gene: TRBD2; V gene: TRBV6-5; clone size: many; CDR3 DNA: TGTGCCAGCAACCTGGGACTAGCGAACTCCTACGAGCAGTACTTC; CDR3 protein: CASNLGLANSYEQYF
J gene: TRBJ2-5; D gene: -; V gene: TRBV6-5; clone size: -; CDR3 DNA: TGTGCCAGCAGTTACTCAACCTGGGCAGGGACGCGGGAGACCCAGTACTTC; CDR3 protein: CASSYSTWAGTRETQYF
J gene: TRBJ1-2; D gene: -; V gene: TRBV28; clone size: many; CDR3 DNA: TGTGCCAGCAGTTTAGGTGCAGGGAACTATGGCTACACCTTC; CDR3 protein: CASSLGAGNYGYTF
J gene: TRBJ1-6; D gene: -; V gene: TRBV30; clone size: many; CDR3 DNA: TGTGCCTCTACCGTGGGAGCGGGGTCAAGCTCCTATAATTCACCCCTCCACTTT; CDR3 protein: CASTVGAGSSSYNSPLHF
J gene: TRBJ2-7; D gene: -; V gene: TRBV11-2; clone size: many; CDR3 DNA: TGTGCCAGCAGCTTAGATTCAGGCGCGACTTCCTACGAGCAGTACTTC; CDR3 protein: CASSLDSGATSYEQYF
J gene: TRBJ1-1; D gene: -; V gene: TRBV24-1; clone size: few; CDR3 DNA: TGTGCCACCAGTGATATCGGGCGGGGGGCTAACACTGAAGCTTTCTTT; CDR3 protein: CATSDIGRGANTEAFF
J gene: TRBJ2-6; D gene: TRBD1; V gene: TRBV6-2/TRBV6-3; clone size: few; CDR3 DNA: TGTGCCAGCAGGCTAGGACAGGGGGCCCCTTCTGGGGCCAACGTCCTGACTTTC; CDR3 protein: CASRLGQGAPSGANVLTF
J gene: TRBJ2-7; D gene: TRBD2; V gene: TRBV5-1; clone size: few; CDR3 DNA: TGCGCCAGCAGCCCTCGGACTAGCGGGAGCGCCCACGAGCAGTACTTC; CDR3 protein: CASSPRTSGSAHEQYF
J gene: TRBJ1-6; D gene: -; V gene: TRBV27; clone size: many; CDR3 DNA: TGTGCCAGCAGTTTTTCAAGCGATTCCAATTCACCCCTCCACTTT; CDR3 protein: CASSFSSDSNSPLHF
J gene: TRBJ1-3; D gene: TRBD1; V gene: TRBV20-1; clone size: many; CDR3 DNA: TGCAGTGCAGTACAGGGGGCGCGTGGAAACACCATATATTTT; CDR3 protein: CSAVQGARGNTIYF
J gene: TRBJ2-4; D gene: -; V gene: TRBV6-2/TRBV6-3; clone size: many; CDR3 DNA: TGTGCCAGCAGTTTCCGGGACGCAAGGAACATTCAGTACTTC; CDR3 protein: CASSFRDARNIQYF
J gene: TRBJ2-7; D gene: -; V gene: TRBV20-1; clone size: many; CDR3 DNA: TGCAGTGCTAGAGATGGGGGCTCCTACTCCTACGAGCAGTACTTC; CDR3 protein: CSARDGGSYSYEQYF
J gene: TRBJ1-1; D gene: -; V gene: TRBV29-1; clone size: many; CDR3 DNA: TGCAGCGTACACCTCGGCCGGAACACTGAAGCTTTCTTT; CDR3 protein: CSVHLGRNTEAFF
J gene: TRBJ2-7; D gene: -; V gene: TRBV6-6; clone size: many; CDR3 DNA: TGTGCCAGCAGTTACGGGAACAGCGCGGCCTACGAGCAGTACTTC; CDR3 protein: CASSYGNSAAYEQYF
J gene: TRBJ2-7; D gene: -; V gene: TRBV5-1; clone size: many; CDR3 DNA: TGCGCCAGCAGCATCGGTGAGACCTACGAGCAGTACTTC; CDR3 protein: CASSIGETYEQYF